One T cell receptor (beta chain) is described in this entry. The target antigen is unknown. A much larger clone differs by one base, so this may be a read error. With V trimmed by 4 bases and J by 2 bases, 15 bases remained unmatched. Germline V gene lookup returns CDR1 SGHAT and CDR2 FQNNGV. The CDR3 has 18 amino acids. The data stem from a study of CD8 T cells in ankylosing spondylitis. Findings and caveats of the study: Past research had described some motif variants in reactive arthritis synovial fluid and blood. Reportedly, disease-linked clones are significantly enriched in ankylosing spondylitis patients' matched synovial fluid.

Quantitative 5'-RACE with molecular barcodes produced the TCR beta libraries. One entry per CDR3 protein results from TCRdb running MiXCR on the 5' RACE reads. This sample yields hundreds of thousands of distinct CDR3 sequences, of which 20% are seen a single time; around 7.8% belongs to the top ten. The chain combines TRBV11-2 with TRBJ2-5; 8 nucleotides match TRBD2. This clonotype originated in a male donor with ankylosing spondylitis or in good health (not recorded which). The sequenced material came from blood, either unsorted or a sorted T cell fraction (not recorded which). The CDR3 coding sequence is TGTGCCAGCAGCTCTACGACCTCGGCTAGCGGGCATCAAGAGACCCAGTACTTC. It codes for CASSSTTSASGHQETQYF. Supplemented by reference TRBV11-2 and TRBJ2-5, the full variable domain reads EAGVAQSPRYKIIEKRQSVAFWCNPISGHATLYWYQQILGQGPKLLIQFQNNGVVDDSQLPKDRFSAERLKGVDSTLKIQPAKLEDSAVYLCASSSTTSASGHQETQYFGPGTRLLVL.